The rows below give T cell receptor beta chains drawn from one sample of a study of glioma-infiltrating T cells after dendritic cell vaccination. Here immunoSEQ multiplex PCR was the method, and the copy in TCRdb shows in-frame clones only, minus some. The table has 90,000 to 140,000 clones, nearly 90% seen once. The source was blood, collected after dendritic cell vaccination. The receptors originated from a human donor with glioblastoma. Each CDR3 is given with its conserved first and last residue. A D gene is named only where the DNA matches it firmly. The size field is filled for only some rows; it gives once, few, many or a size class.

>TRBJ1-2|TRBV11-3|.|.
TGTGCCAGCAGCTCCGGTGGGTCCGGGGAGGGTGGCTACACCTTC
CASSSGGSGEGGYTF
>TRBJ1-1|TRBV19|once|TRBD1
TGTGCCAGATGGGGGACAGGGGGCCTTGAAGCTTTCTTT
CARWGTGGLEAFF
>TRBJ2-1|TRBV5-1|.|TRBD2
TGCGCCAGCAGTTTCACTAGCGGGCACTCAGGCGCTGAGCAGTTCTTC
CASSFTSGHSGAEQFF
>TRBJ1-6|TRBV11-2|.|.
TGTGCCAGCAGCTTAGGTGCCCCGACCAGGCCCCTCCACTTT
CASSLGAPTRPLHF
>TRBJ2-7|TRBV11-2|.|.
TGTGCCAGCAGCCCAACAGGGTATCCCTCCTACGAGCAGTACTTC
CASSPTGYPSYEQYF
>TRBJ2-3|TRBV2|.|TRBD2
TGTGCCACCAGACTAGCGGGAGTCGCAGATACGCAGTATTTT
CATRLAGVADTQYF
>TRBJ1-2|TRBV19|.|.
TGTGCCAGTAGTATAGACAGGAACTATGGCTACACCTTC
CASSIDRNYGYTF
>TRBJ2-5|TRBV28|.|TRBD2
TGTGCCAGCAGGCTTAGCCTAGCGGGATTGTTAGAGACCCAGTACTTC
CASRLSLAGLLETQYF
>TRBJ2-1|TRBV6-4|.|TRBD2
TGTGCCAGCAGAGAAAACGCCGGGACTAGCGATGAGCAGTTCTTC
CASRENAGTSDEQFF
>TRBJ2-1|TRBV5-1|.|TRBD2
TGCGCCAGCAGCTTGCCGGGGACTAGCGGGAGTGATGAGCAGTTCTTC
CASSLPGTSGSDEQFF
>TRBJ2-3|TRBV30|once|.
TGTGCCTGGAGTGTGAGCGGCCATTACACAGATACGCAGTATTTT
CAWSVSGHYTDTQYF
>TRBJ1-1|TRBV27|.|.
TGTGCCAGCAGCACACCGAACACTGAAGCTTTCTTT
CASSTPNTEAFF
>TRBJ1-5|TRBV19|.|.
TGTGCCAGTAGTATACCAAATCAGCCCCAGCATTTT
CASSIPNQPQHF
>TRBJ1-3|TRBV14|.|.
TGTGCCAGCAGCCAAGAAGGGCGGGGGTGGTCGGTGAACACCATATATTTT
CASSQEGRGWSVNTIYF
>TRBJ2-5|TRBV19|.|.
TGTGCCAGTAGTATTGGGGCAGGGAGGGAGACCCAGTACTTC
CASSIGAGRETQYF
>TRBJ2-1|TRBV5-1|.|TRBD1
TGCGCCAGCAGCCGGACAGGGGGCAATGAGCAGTTCTTC
CASSRTGGNEQFF
>TRBJ2-7|TRBV12-5|.|.
TGTGCTAGTGGCGCGCCGAGCTCCTACGAGCAGTACTTC
CASGAPSSYEQYF
>TRBJ2-5|TRBV5-1|once|TRBD1
TGCGCCAGCAGCGCAGGACAGGTACGCCAAGAGACCCAGTACTTC
CASSAGQVRQETQYF
>TRBJ1-3|TRBV9|.|.
TGTGCCAGCAGCCCTTTGAGGGAGGGGAACACCATATATTTT
CASSPLREGNTIYF
>TRBJ2-7|TRBV4-2|.|TRBD2
TGTGCCAGCAGCCAAGTTGCTAGCGGGTATTACGAGCAGTACTTC
CASSQVASGYYEQYF
>TRBJ2-5|TRBV29-1|.|.
TGCAGCGCCCGGGTCAGTGGGCAAGAGACCCAGTACTTC
CSARVSGQETQYF
>TRBJ1-1|TRBV9|.|.
TGTGCCAGCAGCGTAGCAGTTAACACTGAAGCTTTCTTT
CASSVAVNTEAFF
>TRBJ2-1|TRBV11-2|.|TRBD2
TGTGCCAGCAGCTTAGATGCTAGCGGGCGAAGGATATACAATGAGCAGTTCTTC
CASSLDASGRRIYNEQFF
>TRBJ2-1|TRBV5-6|.|TRBD2
TGTGCCAGCAGCCGGACTAGCGGCAATGAGCAGTTCTTC
CASSRTSGNEQFF
>TRBJ1-6|TRBV6-5|once|.
TGTGCCAGCAGTTTCGGCCGGGACATCTATTCACCCCTCCACTTT
CASSFGRDIYSPLHF
>TRBJ2-5|TRBV9|.|TRBD2
TGTGCCAGCAGCCCGAGGGAGGGCCCGAGGAGAGAGACCCAGTACTTC
CASSPREGPRRETQYF
>TRBJ2-7|TRBV7-8|.|.
TGTGCCAGCAGCCGCGGAGCCAGCTCCTACGAGCAGTACTTC
CASSRGASSYEQYF
>TRBJ2-7|TRBV2|.|TRBD1
TGTGCCAGCAGTGAAAGAGGGGGCCGAGTCTACGAGCAGTACTTC
CASSERGGRVYEQYF
>TRBJ1-4|TRBV6-1|.|.
TGTGCCAGCAGTGAACAGGGACAAAAGGAAAAACTGTTTTTT
CASSEQGQKEKLFF
>TRBJ1-1|TRBV27|.|.
TGTGCCAGCAGTTTAAAGGGGCGGACTGAAGCTTTCTTT
CASSLKGRTEAFF
>TRBJ2-2|TRBV18|.|TRBD1
TGTGCCAGCTCACCACGGCGGGGACAGGGAGCGAACACCGGGGAGCTGTTTTTT
CASSPRRGQGANTGELFF
>TRBJ2-5|TRBV7-3|once|TRBD2
TGTGCCAGCAGCTTAACAACTAGCGGGGGGTTGGAGACCCAGTACTTC
CASSLTTSGGLETQYF
>TRBJ2-6|TRBV7-9|.|.
TGTGCCAGCAGCTTTAGTGGTCCCAACGTCCTGACTTTC
CASSFSGPNVLTF
>TRBJ2-7|TRBV11-2|.|.
TGTGCCAGCAGCTGGCGGGGACAGACCTACGAGCAGTACTTC
CASSWRGQTYEQYF
>TRBJ1-1|TRBV2|.|.
TGTGCCAGCAATCGGTTAGAGAACACTGAAGCTTTCTTT
CASNRLENTEAFF
>TRBJ1-6|TRBV6-5|.|TRBD1
TGTGCCAGCAGCGGACAGGATAATTCACCCCTCCACTTT
CASSGQDNSPLHF
>TRBJ1-5|TRBV6-1|.|.
TGTGCCAGCAACCGGGACAAACCCCCAAGATGGCCCCAGCATTTT
CASNRDKPPRWPQHF
>TRBJ2-5|TRBV2|.|TRBD2
TGTGCCAGCAGCTGGACTAGCGGGGGACAAGAGACCCAGTACTTC
CASSWTSGGQETQYF
>TRBJ2-2|TRBV5-4|.|.
TGTGCCAGCAGCGTTCGTGGAGGAACCGGGGAGCTGTTTTTT
CASSVRGGTGELFF
>TRBJ2-7|TRBV7-8|.|TRBD2
TGTGCCAGCAGCTTATTACTAGCGGGCTACGAGCAGTACTTC
CASSLLLAGYEQYF
>TRBJ1-3|TRBV6-5|.|TRBD1
TGTGCCAGCAGTCGTGACAGGGGGCATGGAAACACCATATATTTT
CASSRDRGHGNTIYF
>TRBJ1-6|TRBV6-5|.|TRBD1
TGTGCCAGCAGTTACGGCGGACAGGGGAATTCCCCCCTCCACTTT
CASSYGGQGNSPLHF
>TRBJ1-6|TRBV6-5|.|.
TGTGCCAGCAGTTACTCCGGAGGGGAGAATTCACCCCTCCACTTT
CASSYSGGENSPLHF
>TRBJ1-1|TRBV5-1|.|.
TGCGCCAGCAGCTTGATTCAGGGGAACGTCAACACTGAAGCTTTCTTT
CASSLIQGNVNTEAFF
>TRBJ1-1|TRBV11-3|.|TRBD1
TGTGCCAGCAGCGCTGGGGGCAGGGGACAGGGCACTGAAGCTTTCTTT
CASSAGGRGQGTEAFF
>TRBJ2-3|TRBV30|.|.
TGTGCCTGGAGTGCGCAGATAGATACGCAGTATTTT
CAWSAQIDTQYF
>TRBJ2-3|TRBV4-1|.|.
TGCGCCAGCAGCCAAGTGGTCGGGTTACACCCCACAGATACGCAGTATTTT
CASSQVVGLHPTDTQYF
>TRBJ1-2|TRBV30|.|.
TGTGCCTGGAGTGTCCGGAACTATGGCTACACCTTC
CAWSVRNYGYTF
>TRBJ2-2|TRBV7-8|.|TRBD1
TGTGCCAGCAAGGAGACAGGGGATGACACCGGGGAGCTGTTTTTT
CASKETGDDTGELFF
>TRBJ1-5|TRBV4-1|.|TRBD1
TGCGCCAGCAGCCATAGGACAGGGGATCAGCCCCAGCATTTT
CASSHRTGDQPQHF
>TRBJ1-5|TRBV19|.|.
TGTGCCAGTAGTATTGGGCAGGGATTCAATCAGCCCCAGCATTTT
CASSIGQGFNQPQHF
>TRBJ1-6|TRBV5-6|.|TRBD1
TGTGCCAGCGGACAGGCAAGCTCCTATAATTCACCCCTCCACTTT
CASGQASSYNSPLHF
>TRBJ2-5|TRBV21-1|.|.
TGTGCCAGCAGCAAAAAGTGGACGGGGATCCAAGAGACCCAGTACTTC
CASSKKWTGIQETQYF
>TRBJ1-5|TRBV2|.|.
TGTGCCAGCGGCGCGGGGGGGTGGAGTGGAACCCAGCATTTT
CASGAGGWSGTQHF
>TRBJ2-3|TRBV5-6|.|.
TGTGCCAGCAGCGGGCAGGGTTTGACAGATACGCAGTATTTT
CASSGQGLTDTQYF
>TRBJ1-2|TRBV5-5|.|TRBD1
TGTGCCAGCAGCCCGCTCCGGGAGACAGGGCGGTATGGCTACACCTTC
CASSPLRETGRYGYTF